This is a list of T cell receptor beta chains from one sample in a study of graft-versus-host responses after intestinal transplantation. Produced via immunoSEQ multiplex PCR; TCRdb's table is partial and in-frame only. This table holds approximately 20,000 clones, about two fifths found once. The sequencing used alloreactive CD4+ T cells from a mixed lymphocyte reaction culture, collected before intestinal transplant. The receptors here all came from a human patient who received an intestinal transplant. The CDR3 runs from the conserved cysteine through the conserved F or W.

j_call: TRBJ2-3; v_call: TRBV5-4; cdr3_aa: CASSLTVSTDTQYF
j_call: TRBJ2-7; v_call: TRBV12-5; cdr3_aa: CASGLVRVTGVKYEQYF
j_call: TRBJ2-3; v_call: TRBV10-1; cdr3_aa: CASGSSGGGTDTQYF
j_call: TRBJ1-2; v_call: TRBV2; cdr3_aa: CASSEISYGYTF
j_call: TRBJ2-1; v_call: TRBV5-4; cdr3_aa: CASSHRQGRVSNEQFF
j_call: TRBJ1-2; v_call: TRBV19; cdr3_aa: CASSIGAGPYGYTF
j_call: TRBJ2-7; v_call: TRBV29-1; cdr3_aa: CSVASRLGHEQYF
j_call: TRBJ2-5; v_call: TRBV5-1; cdr3_aa: CASSPHGQETQYF
j_call: TRBJ2-2; v_call: TRBV5-1; cdr3_aa: CASSLRVTMNTGELFF
j_call: TRBJ1-1; v_call: TRBV19; cdr3_aa: CASIPGQGSPEAFF
j_call: TRBJ1-1; v_call: TRBV19; cdr3_aa: CASRGTDLWMNTEAFF